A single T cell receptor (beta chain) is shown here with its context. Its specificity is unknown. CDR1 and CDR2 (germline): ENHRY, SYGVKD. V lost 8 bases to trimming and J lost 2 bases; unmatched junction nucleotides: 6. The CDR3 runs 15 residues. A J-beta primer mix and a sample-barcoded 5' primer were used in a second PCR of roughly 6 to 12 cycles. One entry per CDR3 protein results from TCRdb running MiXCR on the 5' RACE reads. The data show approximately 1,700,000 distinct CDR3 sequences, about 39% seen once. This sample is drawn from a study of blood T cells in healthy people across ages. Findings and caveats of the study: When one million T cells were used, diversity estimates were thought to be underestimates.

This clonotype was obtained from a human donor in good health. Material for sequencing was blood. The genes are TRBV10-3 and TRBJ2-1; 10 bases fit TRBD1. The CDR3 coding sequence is TGTGCCATCGGGGGAGGGACAGGGGCCTACAATGAGCAGTTCTTC. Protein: CAIGGGTGAYNEQFF.